These 15 T cell receptor beta chains share one sample of origin, sequenced in a study of T cells in Graves' hyperthyroidism and ophthalmopathy. The TCR beta CDR3 regions underwent amplification using RNA transcripts as the source. During a first-round RT-PCR of the TCR CDR3, the HTBI primer set was used. Each CDR3 protein is one row after TCRdb ran MiXCR on the multiplex PCR reads. The sample has 350,000 to 400,000 distinct CDR3 sequences, about a fifth seen once. Source material: blood. The receptors here all came from a man younger than 35 with Graves' ophthalmopathy.

Ten or more counts support this clonotype. The chain uses TRBV5-1 and TRBJ1-6; D gene ambiguous. CDR1 and CDR2 from the germline V gene are SGHRS and YFSETQ. The CDR3 is 14 residues long. V was clipped by 3 bases and J by 10 bases, with 14 bases between them. The CDR3, as DNA: TGCGCCAGCAGCTCCTGGGAGCGCGGGTCACCCCTCCACTTT. Translation gives CASSSWERGSPLHF. Drawing the rest from reference TRBV5-1 and TRBJ1-6, the complete variable domain is KAGVTQTPRYLIKTRGQQVTLSCSPISGHRSVSWYQQTPGQGLQFLFEYFSETQRNKGNFPGRFSGRQFSNSRSEMNVSTLELGDSALYLCASSSWERGSPLHFGNGTRLTVT.

This clonotype was recorded at least ten times. This rearrangement joins TRBV3-1 to TRBJ2-3; D is ambiguous. The CDR3 length is 13 residues. Germline V gene data show CDR1 as LGHDT and CDR2 as YNNKEL (reference sequence). V was pared by 2 bases and J by 2 bases, with 5 bases between. In DNA, the CDR3 is TGTGCCAGCAGCCAATCTAACACAGATACGCAGTATTTT. Translation gives CASSQSNTDTQYF.

This clonotype was picked up a small number of times. The gene calls are TRBV4-2 and TRBJ2-1, with a tentative D call TRBD1 (6 bases). The germline CDR1 and CDR2 sequences are LGHNA and YNFKEQ. V was pared by 0 bases and J by 6 bases, with 15 bases between. The CDR3 contains 16 residues. This CDR3 reads CASSQDLGQGSNEQFF. Written as DNA, the CDR3 is TGTGCCAGCAGCCAAGATTTGGGGCAGGGGTCCAATGAGCAGTTCTTC.

This clonotype was found a few times. The V gene is TRBV7-9, the J gene TRBJ2-2; D possibly matches TRBD1 or TRBD2 (5 bases each). Trimming pared 11 bases from V and 1 base from J, leaving 17 bases between. CDR1 and CDR2 from the germline V gene are SEHNR and FQNEAQ (reference sequence). This CDR3 has 15 residues. In DNA form, the CDR3 reads TGTGCCGCTGACACGGGACGTAAGAACACCGGGGAGCTGTTTTTT. Protein product: CAADTGRKNTGELFF.

This sequence joins TRBV7-6 and TRBJ2-1; D ambiguous. Trimming took 2 bases from V and 4 from J, leaving 12 bases between them. The CDR3 consists of 15 residues. The germline V gene has CDR1 SGHVS and CDR2 FNYEAQ. The CDR3 DNA sequence: TGTGCCAGCAGCTTATCGGTTGCGGTATACAATGAGCAGTTCTTC. It yields the protein CASSLSVAVYNEQFF.

The chain couples TRBV28 to TRBJ2-1; tentatively, D is TRBD2 (6 bases). The CDR3 contains 15 residues. Per the germline V gene, CDR1 is MDHEN and CDR2 is SYDVKM. V lost 4 bases and J 5 bases, leaving 15 bases between the germline ends. CDR3 in amino acids: CASSSPGVADNEQFF. CDR3 nucleotides: TGTGCCAGCAGTTCCCCGGGGGTGGCCGACAATGAGCAGTTCTTC.

This chain connects TRBV5-4 to TRBJ1-1; TRBD1 matches at 7 bases. Trimming took 5 bases from V and 5 from J; bases not matched to a gene: 9. There are 14 residues in the CDR3. Germline assignment: CDR1 SGHNT and CDR2 YYREEE (reference sequence). CDR3 sequence: CASSRDRASTEAFF. CDR3 in DNA: TGTGCCAGCAGTCGAGACAGGGCGAGTACTGAAGCTTTCTTT. Based on the CDR3 plus reference TRBV5-4 and TRBJ1-1, the full variable domain is ETGVTQSPTHLIKTRGQQVTLRCSSQSGHNTVSWYQQALGQGPQFIFQYYREEENGRGNFPPRFSGLQFPNYSSELNVNALELDDSALYLCASSRDRASTEAFFGQGTRLTVV.

J is TRBJ1-2 and V is TRBV29-1, with TRBD1 matching over 7 bases. The trim removed 7 bases at V and 4 bases at J, leaving 3 bases unmatched. This CDR3 is 11 amino acids long. Germline V lookup: CDR1 SQVTM, CDR2 ANQGSEA. The CDR3: CSGRQGYGYTF. The CDR3 DNA follows: TGCAGCGGTAGACAGGGCTATGGCTACACCTTC.

This clonotype was recorded many times. This chain joins TRBV28 and TRBJ1-2, with TRBD1 as a possible D gene (5 bases). V lost 6 bases, J lost 6 bases, and 8 bases lay in between. The CDR3 runs to 11 residues. CDR1 and CDR2 from the germline V gene are MDHEN and SYDVKM. CDR3 DNA sequence: TGTGCCAGCAGGAGCAGGGATGGCTACACCTTC. Translating gives CASRSRDGYTF.

V is TRBV5-1 and J is TRBJ2-1, with D perhaps TRBD2 (7 bases). V was cut by 5 bases and J by 1 base, with 16 bases left in between. Germline assignment: CDR1 SGHRS and CDR2 YFSETQ. The CDR3 length is 16 residues. The CDR3 DNA reads as TGCGCCAGCAGGGAAAGGGGGGGTGGATCCTACAATGAGCAGTTCTTC. Its translation is CASRERGGGSYNEQFF.

The chain joins TRBV18 to TRBJ2-1, with TRBD2 matching over 11 bases. Germline trimming cut 3 bases from V and 6 bases from J; bases unmatched to any gene: 7. Germline V CDR1 and CDR2: KGHSH, LQKENI. The CDR3 extends over 16 amino acids. CDR3 in amino acids: CASSPYTSGSGNEQFF. Written as DNA, the CDR3 is TGTGCCAGCTCACCTTACACTAGCGGGAGTGGCAATGAGCAGTTCTTC.

This rearrangement joins TRBV19 to TRBJ1-5; 7 nucleotides match TRBD1. J was trimmed by 7 bases and V by 5 bases; bases with no gene match: 8. CDR3 length: 14 residues. CDR1 is LNHDA and CDR2 is SQIVND in the germline V gene (reference sequence). CDR3: CASSHQGGGQPQHF. CDR3 DNA sequence: TGTGCCAGTAGTCATCAGGGGGGAGGACAGCCCCAGCATTTT.

This clonotype was counted a few times. The chain is built from TRBV18 and TRBJ1-5; D not certain. With 2 bases removed from V and 4 bases from J, the gap between germline ends came to 15 bases. From germline, CDR1 is KGHSH and CDR2 LQKENI. The CDR3 sequence is 16 residues long. The CDR3 sequence is CASSPTKVLFNQPQHF. The CDR3 DNA reads TGTGCCAGCTCACCAACCAAAGTACTATTTAATCAGCCCCAGCATTTT.

This clonotype was counted many times. V gene TRBV5-1 combines with J gene TRBJ2-2, with 10 bases matching TRBD1. After removal of 3 bases from V and 0 bases from J, the junction contained 2 bases not matched to a gene. The CDR3 is 16 residues long. Per germline, CDR1 SGHRS and CDR2 YFSETQ. The CDR3 DNA is TGCGCCAGCAGCTCAGGGACAGGGGCGAACACCGGGGAGCTGTTTTTT. Translated: CASSSGTGANTGELFF.

This clonotype occurred many times. This chain links TRBV11-2 with TRBJ2-5, with unresolved D. This CDR3 spans 11 amino acids. Trimming stripped 5 bases from V and 5 bases from J, with 6 bases between. CDR1 SGHAT and CDR2 FQNNGV come from the germline V gene. CDR3 amino acids: CASSPTETQYF. The CDR3 DNA reads TGTGCCAGCAGCCCAACCGAGACCCAGTACTTC.